This TCR beta chain was sequenced during a study of blood T cell repertoires in COVID-19 (dated by TCRdb to 2018 to 2021). Study-level background: The collaborator samples originated in the United States, Italy and Spain and spanned the acute and convalescent phases of COVID-19. The prospective study material was composed of cDNA or gDNA derived from T cells, B-cell-depleted T cells, or PBMCs. Sample metadata almost always included a de-identified subject ID, COVID-19 status, age in years and sex. The repertoires were made available in a free public database intended to serve as a resource for research on the immune response to SARS-CoV-2. The dataset comprised deeply sampled blood TCRbeta repertoires from subjects exposed to, actively infected with, or recovered from COVID-19. Where available, HLA class I and class II types were obtained from metadata supplied by the sample provider rather than from assay-based typing. Samples were obtained from the ongoing ImmuneRACE study (first 160 participants) and from some 1,200 subjects provided by 6 global collaborators. What the study reported, not specific to this receptor: How much clinical and demographic metadata was included differed by source and by participant, and the metadata was provided uncurated.

Worth noting for this clone: Its recognized antigen is unknown. Base quality data are lacking; no much larger clone is found one base away.

Whole blood was collected in K2EDTA tubes by collaborating institutions according to the institutions' own protocols. For TCRbeta analysis, collaborator samples were shipped as frozen whole blood, as isolated PBMCs, or as DNA extracted from either sample type. TCRbeta CDR3 regions were amplified from genomic DNA using the immunoSEQ Assay, a bias-controlled multiplex PCR. Per the source publication's procedure: Nucleated cell counts per sample were estimated from amplification of reference gene primers within the assay. To quantify the absolute abundance of each unique TCRbeta CDR3 rearrangement, sequence reads were collapsed and filtered. Productive Simpson clonality was computed per sample as the square root of Simpson's diversity index over productive rearrangements. In TCRdb, the immuneACCESS table is reduced to in-frame sequences with V and J assigned. These tables do not hold every clone; where another copy was compared, an unresolved V gene accounts for under half, and the others remain unexplained. D and trimming were read from the DNA, whereas the V and J calls and clone size are those reported in that table. The sample table shows a few hundred thousand clones, and less than 90% are seen once. The biggest ten clones account for just under 20% of the sample.

This sequence was found in a man in his thirties or forties with active or convalescent COVID-19. The sequenced material came from peripheral blood.

The sequenced DNA: TGTGCCAGCAGCCCGGGGGGACTAGCGGGAGGGCCGGTTACCGGGGAGCTGTTTTTT. This yields the protein CASSPGGLAGGPVTGELFF. The chain links TRBV11-2 with TRBJ2-2, with TRBD2 matching 16 junction bases. Reading from cysteine to phenylalanine, the CDR3 counts 19 amino acids. CDR3 DNA only is kept here, 57 bases in frame from base 1. Ends trimmed: V by 5 bases, J by 5 bases; bases unmatched to a gene: 11. Looking up the germline V gene yields CDR1 SGHAT and CDR2 FQNNGV.